The rows below give T cell receptor beta chains drawn from one sample of a study of shared clonotypes between healthy human individuals. The assay was immunoSEQ multiplex PCR, and TCRdb's table has in-frame clones only and misses some. The repertoire holds about 1 million clones, with around 76% as singletons. The material sequenced was memory CD4+ T cells sorted from blood. Receptor source: a man between 18 and 29 years old in good health. Each CDR3 is given with its conserved first and last residue. The D gene is left open where the match is weak. Clone size, where shown, is once, few, many, or a class for clones that have expanded.

j_call v_call clone_size d_call cdr3_nt cdr3_aa
TRBJ2-3 TRBV5-8 few NA TGTGCCAGCAGCTTTACTAGAGCTAGCACAGATACGCAGTATTTT CASSFTRASTDTQYF
TRBJ2-5 TRBV30 few NA TGTGCCTGGAGTGTTCGGGGGGAGACCCAGTACTTC CAWSVRGETQYF
TRBJ1-5 TRBV5-6 NA NA TGTGCCAGCAGCTTGGCCCCCGATCAGCCCCAGCATTTT CASSLAPDQPQHF
TRBJ1-1 TRBV4-2 few NA TGTGCCAGCAGCCAGCACCAAGGCGGAGGGGACGCTGAAGCTTTCTTT CASSQHQGGGDAEAFF
TRBJ2-7 TRBV7-2 NA TRBD2 TGTGCCAGCAGCTTAGAACTAGCGGGAGGGCCAGGGCAGTACTTC CASSLELAGGPGQYF
TRBJ1-2 TRBV7-2 few NA TGTGCCAGCAGCTTGGACGGCTATGGCTACACCTTC CASSLDGYGYTF
TRBJ2-6 TRBV30 NA NA TGTGCCTGGAGTATTGAGTCCTCTGGGGCCAACGTCCTGACTTTC CAWSIESSGANVLTF
TRBJ2-1 TRBV7-3 few NA TGTGCCAGCAGCTCGGGACGACTCGAGCAGTTCTTC CASSSGRLEQFF
TRBJ2-2 TRBV19 NA NA TGTGCCAGTAGTATGGCAGGGACTAACACCGGGGAGCTGTTTTTT CASSMAGTNTGELFF
TRBJ1-6 TRBV9 NA NA TGTGCCAGCAGCCTAGAGGGACTACGTAATTCACCCCTCCACTTT CASSLEGLRNSPLHF
TRBJ1-1 TRBV2 NA NA TGTGCCAGCAGGGGGAGAACTGAAGCTTTCTTT CASRGRTEAFF
TRBJ2-5 TRBV30 NA NA TGTGCCTGGAGTGTCAGCGGAACCCAAGAGACCCAGTACTTC CAWSVSGTQETQYF
TRBJ1-2 TRBV29-1 NA TRBD1 TGCAGCGTTGAAGAGGGACAGGCATATGGCTACACCTTC CSVEEGQAYGYTF
TRBJ1-6 TRBV29-1 NA NA TGCAGCGTACTGCGGGATTGGGATTCACCCCTCCACTTT CSVLRDWDSPLHF
TRBJ1-4 TRBV2 NA NA TGTGCCAGCAGTGAGGGGGGCCGGGGGAATGAAAAACTGTTTTTT CASSEGGRGNEKLFF
TRBJ2-1 TRBV30 NA NA TGTGCCTGGAGTGTTTTGGGAGTTCGTGAGCAGTTCTTC CAWSVLGVREQFF
TRBJ2-3 TRBV5-1 NA TRBD2 TGCGCCAGCAGCCCAATGACTAGCGGGAGCGCAGATACGCAGTATTTT CASSPMTSGSADTQYF
TRBJ2-5 TRBV7-7 NA TRBD1 TGTGCTAGCAGCTTAGATGGACAGGGCGGAGGGACCCAGTACTTC CASSLDGQGGGTQYF
TRBJ2-5 TRBV19 NA TRBD1 TGTGCCAGTAGCCCCACCGGGACAGGTTCAAAGCAGTACTTC CASSPTGTGSKQYF
TRBJ2-1 TRBV7-2 few NA TGTGCCAGCAGCGTCACAGGGTTGGCGTCCTACAATGAGCAGTTCTTC CASSVTGLASYNEQFF
TRBJ2-6 TRBV2 NA NA TGTGCCAGCAGCCAGGGGCAGGGTGGGGCCAACGTCCTGACTTTC CASSQGQGGANVLTF
TRBJ2-3 TRBV10-3 NA NA TGTGCCACCAAACCCGGGACGGGGCTCACAGATACGCAGTATTTT CATKPGTGLTDTQYF
TRBJ1-3 TRBV5-4 NA NA TGTGCCAGCAGCCAATTCGACGGACCTACTGGAAACACCATATATTTT CASSQFDGPTGNTIYF
TRBJ2-7 TRBV5-6 NA TRBD1 TGTGCCAGCAGCCCACGACAGGGGGCGCAGGCCGAGCAGTACTTC CASSPRQGAQAEQYF
TRBJ2-7 TRBV28 NA TRBD1 TGTGCCAGCAGTCAGCGACAGGGGTTGCGCTACGAGCAGTACTTC CASSQRQGLRYEQYF
TRBJ2-3 TRBV11-2 NA TRBD1 TGTGCCAGCAACCGGACAGGTACCACCACAGATACGCAGTATTTT CASNRTGTTTDTQYF
TRBJ2-7 TRBV13 NA NA TGTGCCAGCAGTGAAGTGGGGGGTTTGGAGGAGCAGTACTTC CASSEVGGLEEQYF
TRBJ2-5 TRBV18 NA NA TGTGCCAGCTCACCAGGGGAGCAAGAGACCCAGTACTTC CASSPGEQETQYF
TRBJ1-1 TRBV7-9 NA NA TGTGCCAGCAGCTTAGGGGTTAGGGGAACTGAAGCTTTCTTT CASSLGVRGTEAFF
TRBJ2-1 TRBV6-5 NA TRBD2 TGTGCCAGCAGTTTACTAGCGACGAGCTCCTACAATGAGCAGTTCTTC CASSLLATSSYNEQFF
TRBJ2-5 TRBV6-6 NA TRBD2 TGTGCCAGCAGGATCAAGCGGGAGGGCAAAGAGACCCAGTACTTC CASRIKREGKETQYF
TRBJ1-6 TRBV25-1 NA TRBD1 TGTGCCAGCAGGGAGCAGGGGGCCCATAATTCACCCCTCCACTTT CASREQGAHNSPLHF
TRBJ2-2 TRBV4-1 once TRBD2 TGCGCCAGCAGCCAAGATCCACTAGCGGGAGCCACAACCGGGGAGCTGTTTTTT CASSQDPLAGATTGELFF